The 17 T cell receptor beta chains below were found in one sample sequenced in a study of cytomegalovirus exposure and HLA in healthy donors. The primer mix had 60 Vbeta and 13 Jbeta primers. Sequencing was performed with immunoSEQ multiplex PCR; in TCRdb, only in-frame clones are kept and a portion is missing. The sample contains more than 100,000 clones, approximately 72% of which appear only once. Sequencing used PBMCs. These receptors came from a woman between 40 and 55 years old in good health and CMV-seropositive.

This clone was seen only a few times. J is TRBJ1-5 and V is TRBV5-3, with D perhaps TRBD1 (6 bases). TRBV5-3 carries the ORF label, with uncertain function. Trimming cost V 3 bases and J 2 bases, with 12 bases left between them. This CDR3 is 15 amino acids long. In DNA, the CDR3 is TGTGCCAGAAGCTCTACAGGGACGGGCAATCAGCCCCAGCATTTT. Protein: CARSSTGTGNQPQHF.

The chain uses TRBV25-1 and TRBJ1-2; D is perhaps TRBD1 (6 bases). Germline CDR1 is MGHDK and CDR2 is SYGVNS. The CDR3 is 13 amino acids. V gave up 3 bases and J gave up 7 bases, with 12 bases separating them. CDR3 residues: CASSDQGNGGYTF. CDR3 DNA: TGTGCCAGCAGTGATCAGGGGAATGGTGGCTACACCTTC.

This chain joins TRBV2 and TRBJ2-1; 9 bases match TRBD2. CDR1 is SNHLY, CDR2 FYNNEI, per germline. V lost 5 bases, J lost 3 bases, and 5 bases stayed unmatched. The CDR3 totals 15 residues. CDR3 sequence (DNA): TGTGCCAGCAGTCTGCGGGGGGGCCTCTACAATGAGCAGTTCTTC. Its translation is CASSLRGGLYNEQFF.

This clone has only one observation. The junction departs from germline at one end; a sequencing error may be responsible. The CDR3 region has the DNA TGTGCCAGCAGCCTTGGGACAGCCTCCCACGAGCAGTACTTC. Encoded protein: CASSLGTASHEQYF. This chain connects TRBV9 to TRBJ2-7, with TRBD1 identical over 7 bases. CDR1 and CDR2 (germline): SGDLS, YYNGEE. CDR3 length: 14 amino acids. The variable domain in full, with the rest retrieved from reference TRBV9 and TRBJ2-7, is DSGVTQTPKHLITATGQRVTLRCSPRSGDLSVYWYQQSLDQGLQFLIQYYNGEERAKGNILERFSAQQFPDLHSELNLSSLELGDSALYFCASSLGTASHEQYFGPGTRLTVT.

The chain employs TRBV7-9 and TRBJ1-1; 8 bases align to TRBD1. CDR1 and CDR2 (germline): SEHNR, FQNEAQ (reference sequence). V was clipped by 5 bases and J by 11 bases; unmatched bases: 10. The CDR3 runs to 13 residues. The CDR3 bases are TGTGCCAGCAGCCGCGGACAGGGCCAGGCCGCTTTCTTT. Translated: CASSRGQGQAAFF.

The chain joins TRBV2 to TRBJ2-3, with D possibly being TRBD1 (5 bases). Germline loops: CDR1 SNHLY, CDR2 FYNNEI. With 8 bases removed from V and 5 bases from J, the gap between germline ends came to 14 bases. This CDR3 contains 13 residues. CDR3 residues: CASLRVQGDTQYF. The CDR3 nucleotides are TGTGCCAGCCTCCGGGTCCAGGGAGATACGCAGTATTTT.

A note on this clone: The sample carries other DNA sequences with the same CDR3. The rearrangement links TRBV5-1 to TRBJ2-3; possibly TRBD1 for D (5 bases). CDR3 size: 12 residues. Trimming took off 4 bases at V and 6 bases at J, with 9 bases between the two ends. CDR1 and CDR2 from the germline V gene are SGHRS and YFSETQ. The CDR3 region has the DNA TGCGCCAGCAGCCCTACAGGTGATACGCAGTATTTT. Translating gives CASSPTGDTQYF.

The CDR3 DNA reads TGTGCCAGCAGTCACGATGGTCAGGGAGCTTTCTTT. Translating it yields CASSHDGQGAFF. The chain combines TRBV7-9 with TRBJ1-1, with a weak D call TRBD1 (5 bases). The germline V gene encodes CDR1 SEHNR and CDR2 FQNEAQ (reference sequence). V was cut by 6 bases and J by 10 bases, with 15 bases left in between. There are 12 residues in the CDR3. Combining the CDR3 with reference TRBV7-9 and TRBJ1-1 gives the whole variable domain DTGVSQNPRHKITKRGQNVTFRCDPISEHNRLYWYRQTLGQGPEFLTYFQNEAQLEKSRLLSDRFSAERPKGSFSTLEIQRTEQGDSAMYLCASSHDGQGAFFGQGTRLTVV.

The genes are TRBV4-3 and TRBJ2-5, with 10 bases identical to TRBD2. The germline CDR1 and CDR2 sequences are LGHNA and YSLEER. The length of the CDR3 is 17 residues. The V and J ends lost 2 bases and 5 bases, in that order; junction bases with no gene match: 11. CDR3 region: CASSQTSGGALRETQYF. In DNA form, the CDR3 reads TGCGCCAGCAGCCAAACGAGCGGGGGGGCTCTACGGGAGACCCAGTACTTC.

This clone was counted once. V is TRBV7-9 and J is TRBJ2-7; D not certain. The CDR3 covers 11 residues. Germline CDR1 and CDR2: SEHNR and FQNEAQ (reference sequence). V was trimmed by 5 bases and J by 3 bases, leaving 5 bases between them. This chain's CDR3 is CASSVNYEQYF. The DNA for the CDR3 is TGTGCCAGCAGCGTCAACTACGAGCAGTACTTC.

J is TRBJ2-7 and V is TRBV27; D is possibly TRBD2 (6 bases). The V and J ends lost 6 bases and 0 bases respectively, with 12 bases between them. Per the germline V gene, CDR1 is MNHEY and CDR2 is SMNVEV (reference sequence). The CDR3 is 14 amino acids. The CDR3: CASRMGGNSYEQYF. CDR3 DNA sequence: TGTGCCAGCAGGATGGGAGGAAACTCCTACGAGCAGTACTTC.

This rearrangement joins TRBV9 to TRBJ2-5, with 8 bases identical to TRBD2. Germline assignment: CDR1 SGDLS and CDR2 YYNGEE. J gave up 1 base and V 0 bases, and 2 bases lay outside the gene matches. This CDR3 spans 15 amino acids. The CDR3 reads CASSVGRGGQETQYF. The DNA for the CDR3 is TGTGCCAGCAGCGTAGGTCGGGGGGGCCAAGAGACCCAGTACTTC.

The V and J genes are TRBV9 and TRBJ1-6, with TRBD1 matching 7 bases. The germline CDR1 and CDR2 sequences are SGDLS and YYNGEE. The V segment lost 3 bases and the J segment 8 bases; nucleotides outside the gene matches: 8. The CDR3 covers 15 residues. The CDR3 bases are TGTGCCAGCAGCGCCCGACAGGGAAAAGATTCACCCCTCCACTTT. Its translation: CASSARQGKDSPLHF.

The count of this clone is one. The chain has TRBV29-1 and TRBJ2-3; TRBD2 matches at 14 bases. Germline CDR1 and CDR2: SQVTM and ANQGSEA. The CDR3 has 15 residues. J was trimmed by 5 bases and V by 1 base; bases with no gene match: 2. The CDR3 loop reads CSVEGLAGGGDTQYF. CDR3 nucleotide sequence: TGCAGCGTTGAAGGACTAGCGGGGGGGGGAGATACGCAGTATTTT.

V and J are TRBV6-5 and TRBJ1-2; a weak D match, TRBD1 (6 bases). The V gene lost 10 bases and the J gene lost 4 bases, with 16 bases spanning the gap. Germline assignment: CDR1 MNHEY and CDR2 SVGAGI. There are 13 residues in the CDR3. CDR3 protein: CAISRDIGYGYTF. The CDR3 region has the DNA TGTGCCATCTCACGGGACATAGGCTATGGCTACACCTTC.

The chain links TRBV19 to TRBJ1-5; 7 bases map to TRBD1. The germline CDR1 and CDR2 sequences are LNHDA and SQIVND (reference sequence). The CDR3 runs to 13 residues. The trim removed 8 bases at V and 3 bases at J, leaving 4 bases unmatched. DNA of the CDR3: TGTGCCAGTGGTCAGGGGGACAATCAGCCCCAGCATTTT. Translation gives CASGQGDNQPQHF.

This clone was counted between two and nine times. The chain joins TRBV2 to TRBJ2-7; no clear D gene. Between the trimmed V and J ends, which lost 6 bases and 7 bases, there was a span of 7 bases. This CDR3 is 10 amino acids long. From germline, CDR1 is SNHLY and CDR2 FYNNEI. The CDR3 is CASSRVEQYF. The CDR3 DNA sequence: TGTGCCAGCAGCCGTGTTGAGCAGTACTTC.